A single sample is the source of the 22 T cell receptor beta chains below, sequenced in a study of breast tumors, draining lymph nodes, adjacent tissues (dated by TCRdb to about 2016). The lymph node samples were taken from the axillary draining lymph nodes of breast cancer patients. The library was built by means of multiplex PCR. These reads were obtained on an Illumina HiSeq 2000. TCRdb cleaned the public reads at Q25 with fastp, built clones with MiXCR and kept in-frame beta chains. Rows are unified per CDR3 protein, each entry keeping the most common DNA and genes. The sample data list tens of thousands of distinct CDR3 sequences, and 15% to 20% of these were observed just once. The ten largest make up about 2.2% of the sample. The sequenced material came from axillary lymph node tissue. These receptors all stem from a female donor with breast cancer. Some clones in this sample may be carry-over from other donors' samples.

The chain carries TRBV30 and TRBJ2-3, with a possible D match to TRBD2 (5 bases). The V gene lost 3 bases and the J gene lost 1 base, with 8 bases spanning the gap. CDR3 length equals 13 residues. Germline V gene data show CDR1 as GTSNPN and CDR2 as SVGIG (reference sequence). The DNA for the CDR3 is TGTGCCTGGAGGGTGGGAGGCACAGATACGCAGTATTTT. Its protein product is CAWRVGGTDTQYF.

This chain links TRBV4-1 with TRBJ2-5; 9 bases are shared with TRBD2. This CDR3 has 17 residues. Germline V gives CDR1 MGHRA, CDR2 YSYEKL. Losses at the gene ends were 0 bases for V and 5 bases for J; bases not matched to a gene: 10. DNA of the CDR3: TGCGCCAGCAGCCAAGATCGCTGGACTAGCGATCCGGAGACCCAGTACTTC. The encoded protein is CASSQDRWTSDPETQYF.

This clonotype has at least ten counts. CDR3 DNA sequence: TGTGCCAGCAGCTTGGAGTCCGGGTACAATGAGCAGTTCTTC. Translated: CASSLESGYNEQFF. The chain carries TRBV11-3 and TRBJ2-1; no clear D gene. Per germline, CDR1 SGHNT and CDR2 YENEEA. V lost 3 bases, J lost 4 bases, and 10 bases lay in between. CDR3 length equals 14 residues.

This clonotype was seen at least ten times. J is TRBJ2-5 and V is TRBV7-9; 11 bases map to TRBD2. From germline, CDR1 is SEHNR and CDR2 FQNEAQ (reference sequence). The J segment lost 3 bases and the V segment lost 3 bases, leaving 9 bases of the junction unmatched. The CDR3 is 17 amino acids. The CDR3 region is CASSFGSGRAYEETQYF. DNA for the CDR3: TGTGCCAGCAGCTTCGGTAGCGGGAGGGCCTATGAAGAGACCCAGTACTTC.

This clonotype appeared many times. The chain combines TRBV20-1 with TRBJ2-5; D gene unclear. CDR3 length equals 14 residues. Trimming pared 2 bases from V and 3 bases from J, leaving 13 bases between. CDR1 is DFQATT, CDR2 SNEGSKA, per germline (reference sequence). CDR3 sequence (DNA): TGCAGTGCTAGAATTCCGTGGGTAAAAGAGACCCAGTACTTC. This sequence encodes CSARIPWVKETQYF.

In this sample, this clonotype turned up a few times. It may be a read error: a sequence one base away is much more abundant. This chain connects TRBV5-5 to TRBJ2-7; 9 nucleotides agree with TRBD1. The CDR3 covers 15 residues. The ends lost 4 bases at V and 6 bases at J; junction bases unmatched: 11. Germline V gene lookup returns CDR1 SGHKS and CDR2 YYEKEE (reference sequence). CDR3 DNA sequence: TGTGCCAGCAGCATTACCGGGACAGGGTTCCTCGAGCAGTACTTC. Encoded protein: CASSITGTGFLEQYF.

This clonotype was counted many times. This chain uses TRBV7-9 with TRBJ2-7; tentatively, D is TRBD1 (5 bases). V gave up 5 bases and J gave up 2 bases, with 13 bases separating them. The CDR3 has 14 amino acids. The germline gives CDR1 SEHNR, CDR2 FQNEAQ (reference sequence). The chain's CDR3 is CASSHRQRTYEQYF. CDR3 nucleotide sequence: TGTGCCAGCAGCCACCGACAGCGCACCTACGAGCAGTACTTC.

The chain's CDR3 is CASSPGLAGEQYF. DNA for the CDR3: TGTGCCAGCAGCCCCGGACTAGCGGGCGAGCAGTACTTC. This chain joins TRBV11-3 and TRBJ2-7; TRBD2 matches at 11 bases. V gave up 5 bases and J gave up 6 bases; unmatched junction bases: 3. The length of the CDR3 is 13 residues. From germline, CDR1 is SGHNT and CDR2 YENEEA. Full variable domain (remainder filled in from reference TRBV11-3 and TRBJ2-7): EAGVVQSPRYKIIEKKQPVAFWCNPISGHNTLYWYLQNLGQGPELLIRYENEEAVDDSQLPKDRFSAERLKGVDSTLKIQPAELGDSAVYLCASSPGLAGEQYFGPGTRLTVT.

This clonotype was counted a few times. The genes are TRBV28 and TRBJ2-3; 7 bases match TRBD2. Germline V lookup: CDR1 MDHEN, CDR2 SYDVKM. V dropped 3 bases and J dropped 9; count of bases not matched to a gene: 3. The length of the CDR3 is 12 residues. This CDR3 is CASSFGGRTQYF. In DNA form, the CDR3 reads TGTGCCAGCAGTTTCGGCGGGAGAACGCAGTATTTT.

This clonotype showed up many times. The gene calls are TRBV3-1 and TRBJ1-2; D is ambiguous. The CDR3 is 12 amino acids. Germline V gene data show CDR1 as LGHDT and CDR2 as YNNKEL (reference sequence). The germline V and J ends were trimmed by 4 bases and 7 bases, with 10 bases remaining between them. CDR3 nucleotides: TGTGCCAGCAGCCCAACAAGAGGTGGCTACACCTTC. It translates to CASSPTRGGYTF.

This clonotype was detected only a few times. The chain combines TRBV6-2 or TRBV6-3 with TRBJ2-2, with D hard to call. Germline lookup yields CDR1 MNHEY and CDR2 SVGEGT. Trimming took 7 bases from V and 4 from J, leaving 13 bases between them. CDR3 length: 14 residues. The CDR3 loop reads CASIADLLTGELFF. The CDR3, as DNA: TGTGCCAGCATCGCAGACCTTCTCACCGGGGAGCTGTTTTTT.

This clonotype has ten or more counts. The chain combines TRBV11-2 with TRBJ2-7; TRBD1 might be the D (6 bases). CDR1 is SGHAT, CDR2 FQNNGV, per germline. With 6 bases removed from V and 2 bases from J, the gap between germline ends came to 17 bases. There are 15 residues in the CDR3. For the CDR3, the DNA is TGTGCCAGCAGTTTCAACAGGGAGAGAGCCTACGAGCAGTACTTC. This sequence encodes CASSFNRERAYEQYF.

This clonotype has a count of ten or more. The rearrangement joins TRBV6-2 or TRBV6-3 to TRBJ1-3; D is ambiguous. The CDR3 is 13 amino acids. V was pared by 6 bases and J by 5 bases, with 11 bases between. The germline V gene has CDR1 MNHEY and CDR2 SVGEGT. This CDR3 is CASRDPSRNTIYF. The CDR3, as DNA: TGTGCCAGCAGGGATCCCTCGAGAAACACCATATATTTT.

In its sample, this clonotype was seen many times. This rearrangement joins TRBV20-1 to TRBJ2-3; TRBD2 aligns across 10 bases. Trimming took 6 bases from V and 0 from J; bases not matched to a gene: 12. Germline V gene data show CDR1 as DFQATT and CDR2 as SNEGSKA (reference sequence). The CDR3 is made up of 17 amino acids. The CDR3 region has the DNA TGCAGTGCAGCCGGGACTAGCGCCCGACTCAGCACAGATACGCAGTATTTT. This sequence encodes CSAAGTSARLSTDTQYF.

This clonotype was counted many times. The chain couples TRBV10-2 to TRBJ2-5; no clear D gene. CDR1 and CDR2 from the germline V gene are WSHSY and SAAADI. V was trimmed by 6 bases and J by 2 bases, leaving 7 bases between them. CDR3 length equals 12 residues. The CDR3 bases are TGCGCCAGCAGGAGGCCTCAAGAGACCCAGTACTTC. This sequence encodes CASRRPQETQYF.

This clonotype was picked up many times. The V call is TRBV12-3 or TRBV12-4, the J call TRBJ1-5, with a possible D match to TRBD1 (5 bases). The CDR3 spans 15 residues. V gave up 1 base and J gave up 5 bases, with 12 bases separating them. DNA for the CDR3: TGTGCCAGCAGTTTAGGGCAGGGAAGGGATCAGCCCCAGCATTTT. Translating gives CASSLGQGRDQPQHF.

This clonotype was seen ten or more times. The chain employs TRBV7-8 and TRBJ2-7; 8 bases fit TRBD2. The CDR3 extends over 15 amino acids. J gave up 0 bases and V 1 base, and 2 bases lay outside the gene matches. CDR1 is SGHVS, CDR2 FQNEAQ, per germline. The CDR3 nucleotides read TGTGCCAGCAGCTTAGACGGGAGGGTCTCCTACGAGCAGTACTTC. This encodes CASSLDGRVSYEQYF.

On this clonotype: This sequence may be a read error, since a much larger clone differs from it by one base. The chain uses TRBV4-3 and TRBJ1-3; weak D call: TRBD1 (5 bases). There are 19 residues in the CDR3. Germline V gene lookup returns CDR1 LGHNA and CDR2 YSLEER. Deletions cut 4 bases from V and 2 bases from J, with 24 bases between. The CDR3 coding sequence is TGCGCCAGCAGCCGAGAGTCAGGGAGGCCCCTCGATGCTGGAAACACCATATATTTT. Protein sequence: CASSRESGRPLDAGNTIYF.

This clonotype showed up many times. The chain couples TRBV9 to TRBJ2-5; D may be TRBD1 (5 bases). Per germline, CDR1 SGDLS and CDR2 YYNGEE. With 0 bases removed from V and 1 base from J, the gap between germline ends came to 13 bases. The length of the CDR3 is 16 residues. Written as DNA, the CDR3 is TGTGCCAGCAGCGTAGATTCCGGACACCGCCAAGAGACCCAGTACTTC. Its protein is CASSVDSGHRQETQYF.

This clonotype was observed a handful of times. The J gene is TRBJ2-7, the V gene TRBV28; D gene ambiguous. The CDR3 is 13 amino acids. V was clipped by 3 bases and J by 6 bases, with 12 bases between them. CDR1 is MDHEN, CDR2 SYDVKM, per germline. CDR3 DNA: TGTGCCAGCAGTTTGGGAACGGTGGGCGAGCAGTACTTC. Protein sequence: CASSLGTVGEQYF.

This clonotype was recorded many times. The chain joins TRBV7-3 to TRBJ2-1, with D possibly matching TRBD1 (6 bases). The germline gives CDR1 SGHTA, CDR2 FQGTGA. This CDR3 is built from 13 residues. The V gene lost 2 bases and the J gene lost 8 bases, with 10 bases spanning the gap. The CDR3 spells CASSLEGDDEQFF. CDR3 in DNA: TGTGCCAGCAGCTTAGAGGGGGATGATGAGCAGTTCTTC. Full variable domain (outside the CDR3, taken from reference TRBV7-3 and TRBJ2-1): GAGVSQTPSNKVTEKGKYVELRCDPISGHTALYWYRQSLGQGPEFLIYFQGTGAADDSGLPNDRFFAVRPEGSVSTLKIQRTERGDSAVYLCASSLEGDDEQFFGPGTRLTVL.

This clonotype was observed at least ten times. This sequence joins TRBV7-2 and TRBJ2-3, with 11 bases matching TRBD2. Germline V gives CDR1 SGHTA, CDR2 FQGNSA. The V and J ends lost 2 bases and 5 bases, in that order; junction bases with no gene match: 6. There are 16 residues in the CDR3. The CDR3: CASSLLAGGGGDTQYF. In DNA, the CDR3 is TGTGCCAGCAGCTTACTAGCGGGAGGTGGAGGAGATACGCAGTATTTT.